A single sample is the source of the 7 T cell receptor beta chains below, sequenced in a study of vaccination and CD4 T cells after COVID-19. The assay that was used to sequence DNA from cultured CD4+ T cells was the Oncomine TCR Beta short-read assay. Each CDR3 protein gets one entry after TCRdb re-called the PCR reads with MiXCR. The data show 16,000 or so distinct CDR3 sequences, around 59% seen once. Treatment indicated: approximately 11-day PBMC culture with coronavirus spike peptide pools or control peptides (ViraFEST assay). Their antigen targets remain unknown. The specimen was CD4+ T cells from blood, cultured in vitro. The receptors come from a human donor who had recovered from COVID-19.

This clonotype was detected a few times. The V call is TRBV6-4, the J call TRBJ2-3; perhaps TRBD2 as D (6 bases). V was clipped by 5 bases and J by 3 bases, with 12 bases between them. Germline V gene lookup returns CDR1 MRHNA and CDR2 SNTAGT. The CDR3 runs 14 residues. In DNA form, the CDR3 reads TGTGCCAGCAGTCCCGGGACTCATACAGATACGCAGTATTTT. This codes for CASSPGTHTDTQYF.

The chain is built from TRBV5-4 and TRBJ1-2; 9 nucleotides match TRBD1. Germline CDR1 SGHNT, CDR2 YYREEE (reference sequence). With V trimmed by 4 bases and J by 4 bases, 5 bases remained unmatched. CDR3 length equals 14 residues. CDR3 loop: CASSRTGAIYGYTF. Written as DNA, the CDR3 is TGTGCCAGCAGCAGGACAGGGGCAATCTATGGCTACACCTTC.

A few counts support this clonotype. V gene TRBV5-4 combines with J gene TRBJ2-2, with TRBD2 identical over 11 bases. The CDR3 has 15 amino acids. The V gene end was trimmed by 3 bases and the J gene end by 6 bases; junction bases not matched to a gene: 4. The V gene's germline CDR1 is SGHNT and CDR2 YYREEE (reference sequence). CDR3 coding DNA: TGTGCCAGCAGCTCGGGGACTAGCGGCTCCGGGGAGCTGTTTTTT. Protein: CASSSGTSGSGELFF.

By share, this clonotype ranks as hyperexpanded. CDR3 in DNA: TGTGCCAGCAGCCGTTCGGACACCGCGAACACTGAAGCTTTCTTT. Its translation is CASSRSDTANTEAFF. The gene calls are TRBV11-2 and TRBJ1-1; a possible D gene is TRBD1 (5 bases). Between the trimmed V and J ends, which lost 5 bases and 1 base, there was a span of 14 bases. The germline CDR1 and CDR2 sequences are SGHAT and FQNNGV. This CDR3 is 15 amino acids long.

This clonotype was picked up a small number of times. The gene calls are TRBV20-1 and TRBJ1-1; D is unresolved. The CDR3 runs to 13 residues. Germline assignment: CDR1 DFQATT and CDR2 SNEGSKA (reference sequence). The V gene lost 2 bases and the J gene lost 6 bases, with 13 bases spanning the gap. The CDR3 is CSARNFVSAEAFF. Written as DNA, the CDR3 is TGCAGTGCTAGAAATTTCGTTAGTGCTGAAGCTTTCTTT.

The rearrangement links TRBV18 to TRBJ2-5; 8 bases are shared with TRBD1. V gave up 5 bases and J gave up 5 bases; unmatched junction bases: 4. Germline V gene lookup returns CDR1 KGHSH and CDR2 LQKENI. The CDR3 sequence is 13 residues long. As DNA, the CDR3 is TGTGCCAGCTCAGGCACAGGGGGGGAGACCCAGTACTTC. This sequence encodes CASSGTGGETQYF.

The chain is built from TRBV12-3 or TRBV12-4 and TRBJ2-2; 16 positions match TRBD2. The CDR3 has 21 amino acids. J lost 5 bases, V lost 5 bases, and 17 bases had no gene match. The CDR3 bases are TGTGCCAGCAGTCCACGCGCCACCGGGACTAGCGGGAGGGCCAGGACCGGGGAGCTGTTTTTT. Translated, it gives CASSPRATGTSGRARTGELFF.